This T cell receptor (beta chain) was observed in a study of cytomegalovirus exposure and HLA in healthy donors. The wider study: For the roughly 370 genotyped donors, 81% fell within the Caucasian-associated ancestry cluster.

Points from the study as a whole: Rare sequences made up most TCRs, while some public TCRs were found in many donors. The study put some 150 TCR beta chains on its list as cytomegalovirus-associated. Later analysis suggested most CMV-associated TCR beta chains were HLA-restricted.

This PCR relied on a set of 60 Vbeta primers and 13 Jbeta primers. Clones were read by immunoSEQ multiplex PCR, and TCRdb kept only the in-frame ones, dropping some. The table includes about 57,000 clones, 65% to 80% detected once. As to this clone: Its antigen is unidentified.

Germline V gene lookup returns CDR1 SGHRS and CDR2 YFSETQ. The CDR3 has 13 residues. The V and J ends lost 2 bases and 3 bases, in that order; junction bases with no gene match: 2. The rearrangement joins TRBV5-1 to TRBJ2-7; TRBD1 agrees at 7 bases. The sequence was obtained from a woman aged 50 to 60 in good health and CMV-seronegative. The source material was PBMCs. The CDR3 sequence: CASSLDRDYEQYF. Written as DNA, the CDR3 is TGCGCCAGCAGCTTAGACAGGGACTACGAGCAGTACTTC.